The clone carrying this T cell receptor beta chain was seen at least ten times. Its antigen is unidentified. This record comes from a study of T cells in Graves' hyperthyroidism and ophthalmopathy. Overall study: Before treatment of any kind, peripheral blood was taken at initial diagnosis.

Diagnoses were made from clinical symptoms, serum measures (thyroxine and TRAb), thyroid ultrasound and orbital computed tomography. V dropped 1 base and J dropped 2 bases, with 5 bases sitting between them. This CDR3 is 13 amino acids long. General observations from the study: Ophthalmopathy was predicted by the model a median of around 5.9 months ahead of onset.

RNA transcripts provided the source from which TCR beta CDR3 regions were amplified. A set of HTBI primers served as the primers for a first-round RT-PCR of the TCR CDR3. TCRdb independently ran MiXCR on the multiplex PCR reads; one entry per CDR3 protein. Here the sample spans 400,000 to 600,000 distinct CDR3 sequences, around 20% being singletons. The genes are TRBV12-3 or TRBV12-4 and TRBJ2-5; D call uncertain. The sample was blood. This receptor was identified in a man aged 18 to 30 with Graves' hyperthyroidism. DNA of the CDR3: TGTGCCAGCAGTTTAGAACGGCAAGAGACCCAGTACTTC. Protein product: CASSLERQETQYF.